This TCR beta chain is from a study of regulatory T cells in long-lasting Graves disease (dated by TCRdb to about 2021). Notes on the research overall: To count as having persistent Graves' disease, a patient had to have received antithyroid drug treatment for over 5 years with TSH receptor autoantibodies remaining persistently positive. Peripheral blood TCR sequencing and RNA sequencing compared persistent Graves' disease patients with newly diagnosed Graves' disease patients. The study was conducted in China and was registered as a clinical trial. A total of roughly 35 samples underwent TCR sequencing, from about 13 patients with persistent Graves' disease and some 20 patients with newly diagnosed Graves' disease. Antithyroid drugs had been taken for approximately 9.5 years on average by persistent Graves' disease patients in the clinical cohort. General study outcomes and caveats: The small sample size was acknowledged by the authors as a limitation that may reduce accuracy. The study examined only peripheral blood because the primary lesion, thyroid tissue, could not be accessed. Persistent disease showed preferential use of TRBV28, TRBJ1-2 and TRBJ2-5, whereas newly diagnosed disease favored TRBV20-1 and TRBJ2-1. Persistent Graves' disease patients showed lower TCR Shannon entropy and fewer highly expanded clones than newly diagnosed patients, suggesting clonal expansion. Patients with persistent disease shared more public clonotypes (about 3,000) than newly diagnosed patients did (about 970). Only the TCR beta chain was sequenced and analyzed.

Via the germline V gene, CDR1 is SQVTM and CDR2 ANQGSEA. V trim: 4 bases; J trim: 3 bases; unmatched bases: 5. Counted from cysteine to phenylalanine, this CDR3 has 14 amino acids. The entry retains the CDR3 DNA only, 42 bases that are in frame from base 1. The time point label corresponds to: persistent/refractory GD, antithyroid drugs over 5 years with positive TRAb. RNA was extracted from PBMCs in TRIzol for both TCR sequencing and RNA sequencing. The diagnosis of Graves' disease was made according to American Thyroid Association guidelines. Patients were recruited from an endocrinology department in Xi'an, China. Each patient gave approximately 9.7 milliliters of peripheral blood, collected in an EDTA anticoagulant tube. Ficoll Paque Plus density gradient separation was used to isolate PBMCs, and no further T cell sorting was performed. RNA quality was checked with an Agilent 2100 Bioanalyzer and agarose gel, and concentration with a NanoDrop 2000.

Concerning this clonotype itself: What this receptor recognizes is not known. Base quality data are lacking; no much larger clone is found one base away.

Library prep was done by multiplex PCR. Instrument used: Illumina HiSeq 4000. To build TCR beta libraries, CDR3 regions were amplified by Arm-PCR using iRepertoire HTBI primers. Gel purification was performed on PCR products prior to sequencing. Per the original workflow: A total of around 66 TRBV and approximately 13 TRBJ segments were identified across samples and were used for gene usage analysis of CDR3 amino acid clonotypes. COPE and FqMerger were used to merge the filtered high-quality paired reads into contigs. BLAST was used to align contigs to the IMGT TRBV, TRBD and TRBJ reference genes, and CDR3 was defined following IMGT. Clonotypes above 0.1% frequency were classified as highly expanded clones. Shannon entropy was used to measure repertoire diversity, and the Gini coefficient was used to measure V-J evenness. Public clonotypes were defined as clonotypes shared by more than one individual. TCRdb handled the public reads itself, with Q25 trimming in fastp and clone calling in MiXCR, and kept productive beta chains. Each record represents a unique CDR3 protein, reported with the most common genes and DNA among its rows. These V and J calls are TCRdb output, not the study's own analysis. The sample includes about 660,000 distinct CDR3 sequences, with approximately 31% observed a single time. Around 42% of the sample is taken by the ten largest.

The rearranged chain carries TRBV29-1 and TRBJ2-1, and TRBD1 matches 8 of the central bases. The TCR originated in a female donor with Graves disease. This sample comprised peripheral blood mononuclear cells (PBMCs), obtained when the disease was refractory, from a patient treated with antithyroid drugs. The CDR3 protein is CSVGTGSFYNEQFF. The nucleotides read TGCAGCGTTGGGACAGGGAGCTTCTACAATGAGCAGTTCTTC.